Reported below is one T cell receptor (beta chain). Original data processing: Amplification of reference gene primers was used by the study to estimate nucleated cell counts. This table comes from immunoSEQ multiplex PCR, and its TCRdb copy is limited to in-frame clones, with some not included. V and J calls and clone size are those listed in that table; D and trimming were worked out from the DNA. This sample yields hundreds of thousands of clones, of which about 89% are seen a single time; 1.6% belongs to the top ten. The entry originates in a study of blood T cell repertoires in COVID-19. Study summary: From T cells, B-cell-depleted T cells, or PBMCs came the material, which was cDNA or gDNA.

This CDR3 is built from 14 residues. The V gene's germline CDR1 is SGDLS and CDR2 YYNGEE. The V and J ends lost 3 bases and 6 bases respectively, with 14 bases between them. The chain is built from TRBV9 and TRBJ2-3, with D tentatively TRBD2 (6 bases). The clonotype comes from an older woman who had recovered from COVID-19. Sequencing input: peripheral blood. The CDR3 nucleotides are TGTGCCAGCAGCGCCCTCCAACGGGGGGATACGCAGTATTTT. Translation gives CASSALQRGDTQYF.